This TCR beta chain is from a study of cytotoxic CD8 clonotypes in ibrutinib-treated CLL. Only one count was recorded for this clone. The antigen is undetermined. V dropped 4 bases and J dropped 4; count of bases not matched to a gene: 5. CDR3 length equals 15 residues. Germline CDR1 SGHRS, CDR2 YFSETQ. Using immunoSEQ multiplex PCR, the repertoire was profiled, and TCRdb retains in-frame clones only, with some absent. The table records around 160,000 clones, over 65% of them present only once. Findings of the study overall: Elevated clonality accompanied ibrutinib response, with a return toward baseline values at progression. Clonality was higher at baseline than in age-matched healthy donors and tracked circulating CD8+ T-cell counts.

This TCR derives from a human donor with chronic lymphocytic leukemia. The chain recombines TRBV5-1 with TRBJ2-3; 11 bases map to TRBD2. The source was PBMCs, collected after 12 months of ibrutinib treatment. The CDR3 here is CASSGLAGGPDTQYF. The CDR3 region has the DNA TGCGCCAGCAGCGGCTTAGCGGGAGGGCCAGATACGCAGTATTTT.